Listed below are T cell receptor beta chains from one sample, sequenced in a study of cytomegalovirus exposure and HLA in healthy donors. Repertoires were generated with immunoSEQ multiplex PCR, while TCRdb's copy carries only in-frame clones and drops some. This sample yields about 120,000 clones, of which around 73% are seen a single time; over 1.2% belongs to the top ten. The specimen was PBMCs. Receptor source: a female donor in good health and CMV-seronegative. Each CDR3 is given with its conserved first and last residue. The D gene is left open where the match is weak. Size tells how often a clone was seen (once, few, many) or the class of an expanded clone, and some rows leave it out.

j_gene,abundance,d_gene,v_gene,CDR3nt,CDR3aa
TRBJ2-1,NA,NA,TRBV11-2,TGTGCCAGCAGCTTAGTGAGCCCGGTGATCTTC,CASSLVSPVIF
TRBJ2-7,NA,TRBD1,TRBV7-9,TGTGCCAGCAGCTCCTACAGGGGAGAAGGCTACGAGCAGTACTTC,CASSSYRGEGYEQYF
TRBJ1-1,few,TRBD1,TRBV9,TGTGCCAGCAGCGAGACAGGGGGCTTTACTAACACTGAAGCTTTCTTT,CASSETGGFTNTEAFF
TRBJ2-5,few,NA,TRBV5-1,TGCGCCAGCAGCTTGGACGTGGGGGCAGAGACCCAGTACTTC,CASSLDVGAETQYF
TRBJ2-1,NA,TRBD1,TRBV10-3,TGTGCCACCGGACAGGGGGATAGCGGTTCGGGCTACAATGAGCAGTTCTTC,CATGQGDSGSGYNEQFF
TRBJ1-2,NA,NA,TRBV6-6,TGTGCCAGCAGTAAACAGAGCAGCTATGGCTACACCTTC,CASSKQSSYGYTF
TRBJ2-7,NA,NA,TRBV9,TGTGCCAGCAGCTCAGACGCGGGCTACGAGCAGTACTTC,CASSSDAGYEQYF
TRBJ1-2,NA,NA,TRBV28,TGTGCCAGCAGTTTGAAACTGGAGTATGGCTACACCTTC,CASSLKLEYGYTF
TRBJ2-2,NA,NA,TRBV6-6,TGTGCCAGCAGGTCTTCGAACACCGGGGAGCTGTTTTTT,CASRSSNTGELFF
TRBJ2-7,NA,NA,TRBV2,TGTGCCAGCAGTGAGTCTGAGGGACAAGCCTACGAGCAGTACTTC,CASSESEGQAYEQYF
TRBJ2-3,NA,NA,TRBV11-2,TGTGCCAGCAGCTTAGTGGCCTTAGCGGAGAGGGTCCCAGATACGCAGTATTTT,CASSLVALAERVPDTQYF
TRBJ2-3,NA,NA,TRBV5-4,TGTGCCAGCAGCCGACAGCCAGGCGCAGATACGCAGTATTTT,CASSRQPGADTQYF
TRBJ1-4,NA,TRBD1,TRBV5-1,TGCGCCAGCAGCCCCGGGACAGGGGATGAAAAACTGTTTTTT,CASSPGTGDEKLFF
TRBJ1-2,once,TRBD1,TRBV7-2,TGTGCCAGCAGCTCCCTGGGACAGGGTAGTGACTACACCTTC,CASSSLGQGSDYTF
TRBJ2-7,NA,TRBD1,TRBV5-5,TGTGCCAGCAGCTGGGGATCGGGACAGGGCTACGAGCAGTACTTC,CASSWGSGQGYEQYF
TRBJ1-1,NA,NA,TRBV7-2,TGTGCCAGCAGCTCCGTGAACACTGAAGCTTTCTTT,CASSSVNTEAFF
TRBJ2-7,NA,TRBD2,TRBV5-1,TGCGCCAGCAGCACATTCTTTAGCGGGCACCCACGGCACGAGCAGTACTTC,CASSTFFSGHPRHEQYF
TRBJ2-6,NA,NA,TRBV19,TGTGCCAGTACCGTCAGGGGACCTGGGGCCAACGTCCTGACTTTC,CASTVRGPGANVLTF
TRBJ2-5,NA,TRBD2,TRBV7-9,TGTGCCAGCAGCTTAGCGGGAGGGCTAGAGACCCAGTACTTC,CASSLAGGLETQYF
TRBJ1-2,once,TRBD1,TRBV7-2,TGTGCCAGCAGCTTGATGGCAGGGGGTCACTATGGCTACACCTTC,CASSLMAGGHYGYTF
TRBJ1-1,NA,NA,TRBV11-3,TGTGCCAGCAGCTTAATCGGGAACACTGAAGCTTTCTTT,CASSLIGNTEAFF
TRBJ2-1,NA,NA,TRBV7-9,TGTGCCAGCAGCTTAGTCCCAGGGGGGCATTACAATGAGCAGTTCTTC,CASSLVPGGHYNEQFF
TRBJ1-3,NA,NA,TRBV5-4,TGTGCCAGCAGCCGGGACGGACAGAGCCTGATAAACACCATATATTTT,CASSRDGQSLINTIYF
TRBJ1-1,NA,TRBD1,TRBV28,TGTGCCAGCAGTCCCCGGGACAGGGATAACACTGAAGCTTTCTTT,CASSPRDRDNTEAFF
TRBJ2-2,NA,TRBD1,TRBV9,TGTGCCAGCAGCCCTAGGACAGGGTACACCGGGGAGCTGTTTTTT,CASSPRTGYTGELFF
TRBJ1-1,NA,NA,TRBV29-1,TGCAGCGTTGCGACAGGATCTGAAGCTTTCTTT,CSVATGSEAFF
TRBJ2-7,NA,NA,TRBV30,TGTGCCTGGAGTGAAAGCCCAGGGTACGAGCAGTACTTC,CAWSESPGYEQYF
TRBJ2-7,NA,TRBD1,TRBV5-8,TGTGCCAGCAGCTTGGGGGACAGTTCCTACGAGCAGTACTTC,CASSLGDSSYEQYF
TRBJ1-5,NA,NA,TRBV2,TGTGCCAGCAGCGGTAGCAATCAGCCCCAGCATTTT,CASSGSNQPQHF
TRBJ2-3,once,NA,TRBV5-1,TGCGCCAGCAGCTTGGCCGCTTCGGGTTTAGATACGCAGTATTTT,CASSLAASGLDTQYF